Below, 11 T cell receptor beta chains from the same sample are listed, as sequenced in a study of blood T cell repertoires in COVID-19. Assay: immunoSEQ multiplex PCR; the TCRdb copy retains only in-frame clones and omits some. The sample holds more than 250,000 clones, about four fifths seen once. Sequenced input: PBMCs or T cells enriched from blood (not recorded which). The receptors here all came from a man between 40 and 49 years old who had been exposed to COVID-19.

Only one count was recorded for this clone. The rearrangement links TRBV27 to TRBJ1-6; TRBD1 matches at 9 bases. This CDR3 comprises 16 residues. V trimming: 5 bases; J trimming: 8 bases; junction bases outside the gene matches: 10. Germline lookup yields CDR1 MNHEY and CDR2 SMNVEV (reference sequence). CDR3 nucleotides: TGTGCCAGCAGTATACAGGGGGCGGCCTTATATTCACCCCTCCACTTT. This gives the protein CASSIQGAALYSPLHF.

This clone has only a few counts. The gene calls are TRBV29-1 and TRBJ2-1; 12 bases align to TRBD2. Germline CDR1 is SQVTM and CDR2 is ANQGSEA. The CDR3 totals 12 residues. V was pared by 6 bases and J by 6 bases, with 0 bases of the junction left unmatched. CDR3: CSVGLAGNEQFF. The CDR3 DNA sequence: TGCAGCGTGGGACTAGCGGGCAATGAGCAGTTCTTC.

Here the CDR3 DNA reads TGTGCCAGCAGTTACTCCAGGCCGAGCTACGAGCAGTACTTC. Protein: CASSYSRPSYEQYF. This chain links TRBV6-5 with TRBJ2-7, with D uncertain. From germline, CDR1 is MNHEY and CDR2 SVGAGI. Trimming took off 0 bases at V and 3 bases at J, with 9 bases between the two ends. The CDR3 extends over 14 amino acids.

The chain has TRBV5-5 and TRBJ2-7, with D perhaps TRBD2 (5 bases). Germline lookup yields CDR1 SGHKS and CDR2 YYEKEE (reference sequence). The CDR3 has 12 amino acids. V lost 4 bases and J 7 bases, leaving 12 bases between the germline ends. Written as DNA, the CDR3 is TGTGCCAGCAGCGCGGACGGAGGAGAGCAGTACTTC. This gives the protein CASSADGGEQYF.

The chain couples TRBV5-6 to TRBJ2-5; a weak D match, TRBD2 (6 bases). This CDR3 has 15 amino acids. Germline CDR1 SGHDT, CDR2 YYEEEE. The V and J ends lost 4 bases and 2 bases respectively, with 15 bases between them. This CDR3 is CASSPRGRRQETQYF. CDR3 DNA: TGTGCCAGCAGCCCGCGGGGTAGACGGCAAGAGACCCAGTACTTC. The whole variable domain, remainder taken from reference TRBV5-6 and TRBJ2-5, is DAGVTQSPTHLIKTRGQQVTLRCSPKSGHDTVSWYQQALGQGPQFIFQYYEEEERQRGNFPDRFSGHQFPNYSSELNVNALLLGDSALYLCASSPRGRRQETQYFGPGTRLLVL.

The rearrangement links TRBV11-2 to TRBJ1-6; the match to TRBD1 covers 8 bases. The CDR3 runs to 15 residues. After removal of 5 bases from V and 10 bases from J, the junction contained 10 bases not matched to a gene. From germline, CDR1 is SGHAT and CDR2 FQNNGV. CDR3 DNA: TGTGCCAGCAGCACGCGGACAGGGTATTACTCACCCCTCCACTTT. This translates into CASSTRTGYYSPLHF.

This sequence joins TRBV7-9 and TRBJ2-3, with 7 bases that match TRBD1. The CDR3 contains 13 residues. The germline CDR1 and CDR2 sequences are SEHNR and FQNEAQ (reference sequence). After removal of 8 bases from V and 0 bases from J, the junction contained 2 bases not matched to a gene. CDR3 in amino acids: CASGTESTDTQYF. The CDR3 bases are TGTGCCAGCGGGACAGAAAGCACAGATACGCAGTATTTT.

This chain uses TRBV13 with TRBJ1-1; 7 positions agree with TRBD1. The trim removed 7 bases at V and 2 bases at J, leaving 10 bases unmatched. This CDR3 is built from 15 residues. Germline values: CDR1 PRHDT, CDR2 FYEKMQ (reference sequence). In DNA, the CDR3 is TGTGCCAGCAACCCATCCGGGACAGTAAACACTGAAGCTTTCTTT. Translation: CASNPSGTVNTEAFF.

This clone appeared many times. CDR3 DNA sequence: TGTGCCAGCAGCCCAGGTTCCAACTCCTACGAGCAGTACTTC. The encoded protein is CASSPGSNSYEQYF. V is TRBV7-9 and J is TRBJ2-7; D uncertain. V lost 5 bases and J lost 0, with 11 bases in between. The length of the CDR3 is 14 residues. Germline values: CDR1 SEHNR, CDR2 FQNEAQ (reference sequence).

V is TRBV10-3 and J is TRBJ2-3, with a tentative D call TRBD2 (6 bases). CDR3 length: 14 residues. V was trimmed by 2 bases and J by 1 base, leaving 7 bases between them. Germline V gene data show CDR1 as ENHRY and CDR2 as SYGVKD. The CDR3 DNA reads TGTGCCATCAGTGAGCCGGGGGGCACAGATACGCAGTATTTT. It encodes CAISEPGGTDTQYF.

The chain recombines TRBV5-6 with TRBJ1-2, with 7 bases identical to TRBD1. The junction had 4 bases not matched to a gene; V was cut back by 4 bases and J by 4 bases. CDR3 size: 13 residues. Germline assignment: CDR1 SGHDT and CDR2 YYEEEE. The CDR3 DNA follows: TGTGCCAGCAGCACCGGGACAGCCTATGGCTACACCTTC. This sequence encodes CASSTGTAYGYTF.